Below are 18 T cell receptor beta chains sequenced from a single sample in a study of response to subunit inactivated influenza vaccine. MiXCR, applied by TCRdb to the RT-PCR reads, yields one record per CDR3 protein. The top ten hold 6.5% to 8% of the sample, which has 650,000 or so distinct CDR3 sequences, 11% to 15% seen once. This specimen consisted of PBMCs from blood, obtained 14 to 15 days before vaccination. Every receptor here comes from a man aged 50-59 years who received an inactivated influenza vaccine.

Only a few counts were recorded for this clonotype. The chain is built from TRBV10-3 and TRBJ2-1, with 10 bases identical to TRBD2. The V gene end was trimmed by 7 bases and the J gene end by 6 bases; junction bases not matched to a gene: 3. The germline CDR1 and CDR2 sequences are ENHRY and SYGVKD. The CDR3 spans 13 residues. The CDR3 reads CAIMASGSNEQFF. In DNA form, the CDR3 reads TGTGCCATCATGGCTAGCGGGAGCAATGAGCAGTTCTTC.

This clonotype appeared a few times. The V gene is TRBV4-1, the J gene TRBJ1-4, with D possibly TRBD1 on 6 matching bases. CDR1 and CDR2 from the germline V gene are MGHRA and YSYEKL. V lost 1 base and J 5 bases, leaving 8 bases between the germline ends. This CDR3 is 14 amino acids long. In DNA, the CDR3 is TGCGCCAGCAGCCAAGGCAGGGGCAATGAAAAACTGTTTTTT. Protein product: CASSQGRGNEKLFF.

This chain links TRBV19 with TRBJ2-7; 9 positions match TRBD1. With V trimmed by 8 bases and J by 0 bases, 2 bases remained unmatched. Germline CDR1 and CDR2: LNHDA and SQIVND (reference sequence). The CDR3 covers 13 residues. As DNA, the CDR3 is TGTGCCAGTGGGACAGGGAGCTCCTACGAGCAGTACTTC. Amino acids: CASGTGSSYEQYF.

The chain recombines TRBV20-1 with TRBJ2-5; D unclear. CDR1 and CDR2 from the germline V gene are DFQATT and SNEGSKA (reference sequence). V lost 4 bases and J 5 bases, leaving 11 bases between the germline ends. The CDR3 has 12 residues. CDR3 in DNA: TGCAGTGCTATTCCAGGACCCGAGACCCAGTACTTC. Translation gives CSAIPGPETQYF.

This clonotype was seen a few times. This chain joins TRBV6-6 and TRBJ2-7, with D perhaps matching TRBD1 (7 bases). The CDR3 runs to 13 residues. The V and J ends lost 5 bases and 5 bases respectively, with 13 bases between them. The germline gives CDR1 MNHNY, CDR2 SVGAGI (reference sequence). CDR3 sequence reads: CASSKQGRNEQYF. DNA of the CDR3: TGTGCCAGCAGTAAACAGGGGAGGAACGAGCAGTACTTC.

V gene TRBV4-1 combines with J gene TRBJ2-7; TRBD1 is a possible D gene (5 bases). The V and J ends lost 0 bases and 1 base respectively, with 7 bases between them. CDR1 MGHRA and CDR2 YSYEKL come from the germline V gene. The CDR3 covers 14 residues. The CDR3 sequence is CASSQEGLSYEQYF. CDR3 bases: TGCGCCAGCAGCCAAGAGGGGCTGTCCTACGAGCAGTACTTC.

The chain links TRBV15 to TRBJ2-7; the D gene is possibly TRBD2 (6 bases). The CDR3 runs to 16 residues. The germline gives CDR1 LNHNV, CDR2 YYDKDF (reference sequence). Trimming pared 3 bases from V and 3 bases from J, leaving 18 bases between. The CDR3 DNA reads TGTGCCACCAGCAGTCAAAGAGGAGGGTCTCTCTACGAGCAGTACTTC. It yields the protein CATSSQRGGSLYEQYF.

The rearrangement links TRBV4-3 to TRBJ1-2; D remains ambiguous. The CDR3 extends over 13 amino acids. V was shortened by 0 bases and J by 4 bases, with 6 bases between the two germline ends. Per the germline V gene, CDR1 is LGHNA and CDR2 is YSLEER. The CDR3 DNA reads as TGCGCCAGCAGCCAAGATATTTCCTATGGCTACACCTTC. It is translated as CASSQDISYGYTF.

This rearrangement joins TRBV14 to TRBJ2-1; D unresolved. The V and J ends lost 2 bases and 12 bases respectively, with 11 bases between them. Germline values: CDR1 SGHDN, CDR2 FVKESK. The CDR3 has 12 residues. CDR3 nucleotides: TGTGCCAGCAGCCAATTCCGGGCCGGGCAGTTCTTC. It encodes CASSQFRAGQFF.

This clonotype occurred a few times. The V gene is TRBV29-1, the J gene TRBJ2-1; 7 bases match TRBD2. Germline CDR1 reads SQVTM; CDR2 reads ANQGSEA. The trim removed 4 bases at V and 9 bases at J, leaving 6 bases unmatched. The CDR3 totals 12 residues. This CDR3 reads CSVALGGSEQFF. The CDR3 DNA reads as TGCAGCGTTGCCCTTGGCGGGAGTGAGCAGTTCTTC.

The chain carries TRBV19 and TRBJ2-3, with D perhaps being TRBD1 or TRBD2 (5 bases each). V shed 6 bases and J shed 2 bases, with 9 bases lying between them. Germline V gene sequence: CDR1 LNHDA, CDR2 SQIVND (reference sequence). This CDR3 contains 13 residues. Written as DNA, the CDR3 is TGTGCCAGTAGCGGGACGGTCACAGATACGCAGTATTTT. Translating it yields CASSGTVTDTQYF.

V and J are TRBV6-5 and TRBJ1-1, with D possibly being TRBD1 (5 bases). CDR1 MNHEY and CDR2 SVGAGI come from the germline V gene. The V and J ends lost 0 bases and 8 bases respectively, with 13 bases between them. This CDR3 is 14 amino acids long. Here the CDR3 DNA reads TGTGCCAGCAGTTACTCGGGGACGTACGCCGAAGCTTTCTTT. Translating it yields CASSYSGTYAEAFF.

This clonotype showed up just a few times. This chain links TRBV7-2 with TRBJ2-7; 12 nucleotides match TRBD2. The CDR3 is 16 residues long. Germline CDR1 and CDR2: SGHTA and FQGNSA. Trimming removed 5 bases from V and 3 bases from J; junction bases left unmatched: 8. CDR3 sequence (DNA): TGTGCCAGCAGCCCAGGGACTAGCGGGCACCTCTACGAGCAGTACTTC. Residues: CASSPGTSGHLYEQYF.

This clonotype was seen more than once but under ten times. The V call is TRBV11-2, the J call TRBJ2-1, with D unresolved. Germline values: CDR1 SGHAT, CDR2 FQNNGV. Trimming took 5 bases from V and 10 from J, leaving 12 bases between them. The CDR3 loop spans 12 amino acids. CDR3 region: CASSLIHREQFF. CDR3 sequence (DNA): TGTGCCAGCAGCCTCATCCATAGGGAGCAGTTCTTC.

This clonotype was picked up a small number of times. The genes are TRBV9 and TRBJ2-2; the match to TRBD2 covers 10 bases. The CDR3 has 16 amino acids. V lost 2 bases to trimming and J lost 6 bases; unmatched junction nucleotides: 7. Looked up from germline, CDR1 is SGDLS and CDR2 is YYNGEE. CDR3 amino acids: CASSVAGTSDAGELFF. The DNA of the CDR3 is TGTGCCAGCAGCGTCGCCGGGACTAGCGATGCCGGGGAGCTGTTTTTT.

The chain recombines TRBV6-1 with TRBJ1-1; possibly TRBD1 for D (5 bases). CDR1 MNHNS and CDR2 SASEGT come from the germline V gene. Trimming removed 10 bases from V and 4 bases from J, with 19 bases in between. The CDR3 is 14 residues long. The CDR3 protein is CATQALRDGTEAFF. Here the CDR3 DNA reads TGTGCCACACAGGCCCTCCGGGACGGCACTGAAGCTTTCTTT.

This clonotype was seen only a few times. The chain carries TRBV7-9 and TRBJ2-3; D may be TRBD2 (5 bases). The ends were cut back, 1 base at V and 3 bases at J, with 14 bases in the middle. Germline CDR1 SEHNR, CDR2 FQNEAQ (reference sequence). The CDR3 has 16 amino acids. As DNA, the CDR3 is TGTGCCAGCAGCTTAGGAGCCGGGTCGGGGACAGATACGCAGTATTTT. Amino acids: CASSLGAGSGTDTQYF. The full variable domain, in which reference TRBV7-9 and TRBJ2-3 provide the parts outside the CDR3, is DTGVSQNPRHKITKRGQNVTFRCDPISEHNRLYWYRQTLGQGPEFLTYFQNEAQLEKSRLLSDRFSAERPKGSFSTLEIQRTEQGDSAMYLCASSLGAGSGTDTQYFGPGTRLTVL.

V usage is TRBV10-3 and J usage is TRBJ2-4; a weak D match, TRBD1 (5 bases). V lost 4 bases, J lost 1 base, and 8 bases lay in between. The CDR3 extends over 14 amino acids. CDR1 ENHRY and CDR2 SYGVKD come from the germline V gene. CDR3 DNA: TGTGCCATCAGTGGGGCAGGGGCCAAAAACATTCAGTACTTC. Protein sequence: CAISGAGAKNIQYF.